This T cell receptor beta chain was recorded in a study of cytomegalovirus exposure and HLA in healthy donors. In the study overall: The same platform was used for the roughly 120 validation repertoires and the 600 to 700 first-cohort repertoires, a later analysis reported.

Clones were read by immunoSEQ multiplex PCR, and TCRdb kept only the in-frame ones, dropping some. The table lists 300,000 to 450,000 clones, 70% to 90% of them singletons. This CDR3 is 15 amino acids long. Germline CDR1 is SGHVS and CDR2 is FNYEAQ. The V and J ends lost 1 base and 6 bases, in that order; junction bases with no gene match: 9. The source is a woman in her late teens or twenties in good health and CMV-seronegative. The genes are TRBV7-6 and TRBJ2-7; 7 nucleotides agree with TRBD1. The specimen sequenced was PBMCs. The CDR3: CASSLGGTVFSEQYF. The CDR3 DNA sequence: TGTGCCAGCAGCTTAGGTGGGACAGTTTTTTCCGAGCAGTACTTC.